Included here is one T cell receptor (beta chain) sequence, with context. Other DNA sequences within the sample encode an identical CDR3. Trimming took off 0 bases at V and 0 bases at J, with 7 bases between the two ends. The germline CDR1 and CDR2 sequences are SGHRS and YFSETQ. There are 15 residues in the CDR3. TCRdb's table, derived via immunoSEQ multiplex PCR, lists solely in-frame clones and lacks some. The sample consists of around 100,000 clones, about 91% of them appearing once. The record originates from a study of control samples from healthy donors and cancer patients. The receptor's source is a man younger than 45 in good health. This chain uses TRBV5-1 with TRBJ1-5; no firm D call. The sequenced sample was blood. The CDR3 region is CASSLDGYSNQPQHF. CDR3 bases: TGCGCCAGCAGCTTGGATGGGTATAGCAATCAGCCCCAGCATTTT.